The sequence of this TCR beta chain was determined in a study of T cell repertoires in cytomegalovirus infection. Study details: Indications came from public TCR beta signatures; they pointed to CMV infection and to a matching HLA type. Whole-study findings and limits: People with CMV and the relevant HLA were identified by cumulative public TCR beta family frequency. Dominant in the ex vivo response were TCR beta clonotypes restricted by HLA-C and specific for CMV.

From the reads, TCRdb called clonotypes with MiXCR, one entry per CDR3 protein. The repertoire holds nearly 450,000 distinct CDR3 sequences, with 31% as singletons. Only a few counts were recorded for this clonotype. What it binds is unknown. Trimming pared 6 bases from V and 4 bases from J, leaving 10 bases between. Germline V lookup: CDR1 MNHEY, CDR2 SVGEGT. There are 14 residues in the CDR3. The TCR sequence derives from a human donor in good health (CMV status not recorded). Some clones in this sample may be carry-over from other donors' samples. What was sequenced was PBMCs. This sequence joins TRBV6-2 or TRBV6-3 and TRBJ2-6; no definite D call. CDR3 residues: CASSLFGGANVLTF. CDR3 in DNA: TGTGCCAGCAGCCTCTTTGGGGGGGCCAACGTCCTGACTTTC.